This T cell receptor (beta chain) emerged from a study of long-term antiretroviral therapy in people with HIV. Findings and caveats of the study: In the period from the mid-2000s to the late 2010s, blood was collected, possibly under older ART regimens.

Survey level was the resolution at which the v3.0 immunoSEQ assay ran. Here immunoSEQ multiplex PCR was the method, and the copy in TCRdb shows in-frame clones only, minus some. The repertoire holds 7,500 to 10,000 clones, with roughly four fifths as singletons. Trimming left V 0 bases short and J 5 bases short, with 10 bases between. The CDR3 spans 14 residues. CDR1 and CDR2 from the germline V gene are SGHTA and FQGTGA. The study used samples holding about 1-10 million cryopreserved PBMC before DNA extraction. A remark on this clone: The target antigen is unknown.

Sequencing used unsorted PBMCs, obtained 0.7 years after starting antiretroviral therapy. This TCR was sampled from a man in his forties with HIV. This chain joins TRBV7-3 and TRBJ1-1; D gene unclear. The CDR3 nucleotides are TGTGCCAGCAGCTTAACGATGAGAGGGACTGAAGCTTTCTTT. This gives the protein CASSLTMRGTEAFF. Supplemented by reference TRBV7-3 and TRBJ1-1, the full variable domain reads GAGVSQTPSNKVTEKGKYVELRCDPISGHTALYWYRQSLGQGPEFLIYFQGTGAADDSGLPNDRFFAVRPEGSVSTLKIQRTERGDSAVYLCASSLTMRGTEAFFGQGTRLTVV.